The source of this T cell receptor (beta chain) is a study of T-cell reconstitution after alpha-beta-depleted transplantation in children. Preparation of the TCRbeta library used unique molecular identifiers. One entry per CDR3 protein results from TCRdb running MiXCR on the PCR reads. Of hundreds of thousands of distinct CDR3 sequences listed, approximately 13% are singletons. In its sample, this clonotype was seen many times. The V and J ends lost 5 bases and 3 bases respectively, with 20 bases between them. Germline CDR1 is DFQATT and CDR2 is SNEGSKA (reference sequence). The CDR3 is 15 amino acids.

The chain combines TRBV20-1 with TRBJ2-7, with a tentative D call TRBD1 (6 bases). This clonotype originated in a male patient younger than 18 who had a stem cell transplant for acute myeloid leukemia, so the T cells may come from the graft donor. The sequenced sample was PBMCs, mostly from graft donor cells, obtained 360 days after TCRalphabeta/CD19-depleted stem cell transplant. CDR3 region: CSAGPGHQFSYEQYF. The CDR3 nucleotides read TGCAGTGCTGGCCCGGGACACCAATTTAGCTACGAGCAGTACTTC.